This section outlines one TCR beta chain sequence together with its context. The germline V and J ends were trimmed by 5 bases and 2 bases, with 10 bases remaining between them. The CDR3 is made up of 13 amino acids. This sample is part of a study of Graves' ophthalmopathy and Graves' hyperthyroidism. Excluded were patients with other autoimmune diseases, uncontrolled infections, pregnancy or lactation. PBMCs were density-gradient isolated from approximately 10 ml fresh blood. RNA transcripts yielded amplified TCR beta CDR3 regions. RT-PCR with HTBI primers came first, then second-round multiplex PCR. TCRdb re-analysed the multiplex PCR reads in MiXCR, keeping a single row per CDR3 protein. This table holds about 410,000 distinct CDR3 sequences, approximately 16% found once.

The chain employs TRBV12-3 or TRBV12-4 and TRBJ2-7; no clear D. This receptor was identified in a young woman with Graves' ophthalmopathy. Sequencing used peripheral blood. DNA for the CDR3: TGTGCCAGCAGTCCTCAGTCGACCTACGAGCAGTACTTC. Translating it yields CASSPQSTYEQYF.